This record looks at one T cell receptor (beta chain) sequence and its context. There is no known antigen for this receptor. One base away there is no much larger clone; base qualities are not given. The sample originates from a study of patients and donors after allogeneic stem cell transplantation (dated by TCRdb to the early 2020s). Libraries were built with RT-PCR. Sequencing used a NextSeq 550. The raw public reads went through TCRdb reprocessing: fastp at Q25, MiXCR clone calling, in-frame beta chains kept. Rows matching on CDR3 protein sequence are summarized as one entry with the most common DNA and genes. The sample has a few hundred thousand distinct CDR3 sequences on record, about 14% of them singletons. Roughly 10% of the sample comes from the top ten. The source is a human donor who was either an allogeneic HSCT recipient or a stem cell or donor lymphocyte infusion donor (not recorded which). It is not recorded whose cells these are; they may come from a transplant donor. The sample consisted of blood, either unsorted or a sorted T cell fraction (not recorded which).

The CDR3 protein is CASSSTPGLAGGSGFF. DNA sequence: TGTGCCAGCAGCTCGACTCCGGGACTAGCGGGGGGTAGTGGGTTCTTC. The chain employs TRBV7-2 and TRBJ2-1, and TRBD2 aligns with 15 junction nucleotides. The CDR3 measures 16 amino acids from cysteine to phenylalanine. Only the CDR3 DNA is retained, 48 bases long and in frame from the first base. V is trimmed back by 4 bases and J by 15 bases, and the junction contains 13 bases that no gene match accounts for. CDR1 and CDR2, looked up from the germline V gene, are SGHTA and FQGNSA.